Listed below are T cell receptor beta chains from one sample, sequenced in a study of shared clonotypes between healthy human individuals. TCRdb's table, derived via immunoSEQ multiplex PCR, lists solely in-frame clones and lacks some. The sample consists of approximately 650,000 clones, roughly 95% of them appearing once. The sample taken for sequencing was naive CD8+ T cells sorted from blood. Receptor source: a woman aged 30 to 39 in good health. CDR3s include the opening cysteine and the closing phenylalanine or tryptophan. Fields, in order: clone size, J gene, D gene, V gene, CDR3 DNA, CDR3 protein. A D gene is named only where the DNA matches it firmly. Only some rows state a clone size, as once, few, many or a class for expanded clones.

clone_size: NA; j_call: TRBJ2-3; d_call: NA; v_call: TRBV27; cdr3_nt: TGTGCCAGCAGTTTAGCGGGAAGCACAGATACGCAGTATTTT; cdr3_aa: CASSLAGSTDTQYF
clone_size: NA; j_call: TRBJ2-5; d_call: NA; v_call: TRBV4-1; cdr3_nt: TGCGCCAGCAGCCACCGGACGATTGGACGGGCCCAAGAGACCCAGTACTTC; cdr3_aa: CASSHRTIGRAQETQYF
clone_size: NA; j_call: TRBJ2-7; d_call: TRBD2; v_call: TRBV7-9; cdr3_nt: TGTGCCAGCAGCTTAGTAGCGGGAGCAGACGAGCAGTACTTC; cdr3_aa: CASSLVAGADEQYF
clone_size: once; j_call: TRBJ1-2; d_call: NA; v_call: TRBV5-1; cdr3_nt: TGCGCCAGCAGCCCGGTCGGGGGAGCTAACTATGGCTACACCTTC; cdr3_aa: CASSPVGGANYGYTF
clone_size: NA; j_call: TRBJ2-7; d_call: TRBD2; v_call: TRBV27; cdr3_nt: TGTGCCAGCAGCGGGACTACCAGGAGTATGGGGGAGCAGTACTTC; cdr3_aa: CASSGTTRSMGEQYF
clone_size: NA; j_call: TRBJ2-2; d_call: NA; v_call: TRBV9; cdr3_nt: TGTGCCAGCAGCGCCGGCACCGGGGAGCTGTTTTTT; cdr3_aa: CASSAGTGELFF
clone_size: NA; j_call: TRBJ2-6; d_call: NA; v_call: TRBV2; cdr3_nt: TGTGCCAGCAGTGAATCTGCCGGGGCCAACGTCCTGACTTTC; cdr3_aa: CASSESAGANVLTF
clone_size: once; j_call: TRBJ2-7; d_call: TRBD1; v_call: TRBV13; cdr3_nt: TGTGCCAGCAGCTCCAGACAGGGCGAGCAGTACTTC; cdr3_aa: CASSSRQGEQYF
clone_size: once; j_call: TRBJ2-1; d_call: NA; v_call: TRBV2; cdr3_nt: TGTGCCAGCAAGTCGGACGGTCGAAATGAGCAGTTCTTC; cdr3_aa: CASKSDGRNEQFF
clone_size: NA; j_call: TRBJ1-2; d_call: NA; v_call: TRBV27; cdr3_nt: TGTGCCAGCAGTTTGAGTACAGTGGGGCTCTATGGCTACACCTTC; cdr3_aa: CASSLSTVGLYGYTF
clone_size: NA; j_call: TRBJ2-3; d_call: NA; v_call: TRBV6-1; cdr3_nt: TGTGCCAGCAGTGAATATCAAACGGGAAGCACAGATACGCAGTATTTT; cdr3_aa: CASSEYQTGSTDTQYF
clone_size: NA; j_call: TRBJ2-7; d_call: TRBD1; v_call: TRBV11-2; cdr3_nt: TGTGCCAGCAGCTTAGTGCTGGGACAGGGTACCGAGCAGTACTTC; cdr3_aa: CASSLVLGQGTEQYF
clone_size: NA; j_call: TRBJ2-1; d_call: NA; v_call: TRBV28; cdr3_nt: TGTGCCAGCACCGATGCGGGGGACAGACGGTACAATGAGCAGTTCTTC; cdr3_aa: CASTDAGDRRYNEQFF
clone_size: NA; j_call: TRBJ2-7; d_call: TRBD1; v_call: TRBV5-6; cdr3_nt: TGTGCCAGCAGCTTGGGACAGGGGGTTTACGAGCAGTACTTC; cdr3_aa: CASSLGQGVYEQYF
clone_size: NA; j_call: TRBJ2-5; d_call: TRBD2; v_call: TRBV30; cdr3_nt: TGTGCCGGGGCGGGAGGAACCCAGTACTTC; cdr3_aa: CAGAGGTQYF
clone_size: NA; j_call: TRBJ2-7; d_call: NA; v_call: TRBV6-6; cdr3_nt: TGTGCCAGCAGTAACCGGGACGGATCCTACGAGCAGTACTTC; cdr3_aa: CASSNRDGSYEQYF
clone_size: NA; j_call: TRBJ2-4; d_call: NA; v_call: TRBV4-1; cdr3_nt: TGCGCCAGCACCTGGGACGCAATGGCCAAAAACATTCAGTACTTC; cdr3_aa: CASTWDAMAKNIQYF
clone_size: NA; j_call: TRBJ2-1; d_call: TRBD2; v_call: TRBV15; cdr3_nt: TGTGCCACCAGCGGAGGGACTAGCCTACACAATGAGCAGTTCTTC; cdr3_aa: CATSGGTSLHNEQFF
clone_size: NA; j_call: TRBJ2-3; d_call: TRBD1; v_call: TRBV27; cdr3_nt: TGTGCCAGCAGTTTACCTGAAGGGGTACAGGGGGCCTCTTCGGATACGCAGTATTTT; cdr3_aa: CASSLPEGVQGASSDTQYF
clone_size: NA; j_call: TRBJ1-5; d_call: TRBD1; v_call: TRBV2; cdr3_nt: TGTGCCAGCAAAATGACAGGGAGCAATCAGCCCCAGCATTTT; cdr3_aa: CASKMTGSNQPQHF
clone_size: NA; j_call: TRBJ2-7; d_call: NA; v_call: TRBV7-6; cdr3_nt: TGTGCCAGCAGCCGGGAAACCCCCTACGAGCAGTACTTC; cdr3_aa: CASSRETPYEQYF
clone_size: NA; j_call: TRBJ1-6; d_call: NA; v_call: TRBV6-5; cdr3_nt: TGTGCCAGCAGATCAGGGGTTCTCGGTTCACCCCTCCACTTT; cdr3_aa: CASRSGVLGSPLHF
clone_size: NA; j_call: TRBJ1-2; d_call: NA; v_call: TRBV28; cdr3_nt: TGTGCCAGCAGTTTAATCGGGGACTATGGCTACACCTTC; cdr3_aa: CASSLIGDYGYTF
clone_size: NA; j_call: TRBJ1-1; d_call: TRBD1; v_call: TRBV28; cdr3_nt: TGTGCCAGCACTCGATACAGGGGCACTGAAGCTTTCTTT; cdr3_aa: CASTRYRGTEAFF
clone_size: once; j_call: TRBJ2-3; d_call: NA; v_call: TRBV27; cdr3_nt: TGTGCCAGCAGTTTCGGGACACGCTTAACGGATACGCAGTATTTT; cdr3_aa: CASSFGTRLTDTQYF
clone_size: NA; j_call: TRBJ2-7; d_call: TRBD2; v_call: TRBV19; cdr3_nt: TGTGCCAGTAGTCCCCGGACTAGCTCGCCCTACGAGCAGTACTTC; cdr3_aa: CASSPRTSSPYEQYF
clone_size: NA; j_call: TRBJ2-7; d_call: TRBD2; v_call: TRBV5-6; cdr3_nt: TGTGCCAGCAGCTTGACGACAGATCTAGCGGGAGGTTTATACGAGCAGTACTTC; cdr3_aa: CASSLTTDLAGGLYEQYF
clone_size: NA; j_call: TRBJ2-3; d_call: NA; v_call: TRBV19; cdr3_nt: TGTGCCAGTAGTATAGGTGGCAGGGTCACAGATACGCAGTATTTT; cdr3_aa: CASSIGGRVTDTQYF
clone_size: NA; j_call: TRBJ2-5; d_call: NA; v_call: TRBV6-5; cdr3_nt: TGTGCCAGCAGTTACGAGCCGGGAGTGCTTCTAGAGACCCAGTACTTC; cdr3_aa: CASSYEPGVLLETQYF
clone_size: NA; j_call: TRBJ2-1; d_call: NA; v_call: TRBV27; cdr3_nt: TGTGCCAGCAGTGAGAGGGGCGGAATCGACAATGAGCAGTTCTTC; cdr3_aa: CASSERGGIDNEQFF
clone_size: NA; j_call: TRBJ2-5; d_call: TRBD2; v_call: TRBV4-1; cdr3_nt: TGCGCCAGCAGCCAAGATTCCGGGAGGGGCGAGACCCAGTACTTC; cdr3_aa: CASSQDSGRGETQYF
clone_size: NA; j_call: TRBJ2-1; d_call: TRBD2; v_call: TRBV5-5; cdr3_nt: TGTGCCAGCAGCGGTTGGACTAGCGGGAATAATGAGCAGTTCTTC; cdr3_aa: CASSGWTSGNNEQFF
clone_size: NA; j_call: TRBJ2-7; d_call: NA; v_call: TRBV29-1; cdr3_nt: TGCAGCGTTGAAGATGGGGTGGTATACGAGCAGTACTTC; cdr3_aa: CSVEDGVVYEQYF
clone_size: NA; j_call: TRBJ2-2; d_call: NA; v_call: TRBV2; cdr3_nt: TGTGCCAGCAGCCCCGGGACTGATAACACCGGGGAGCTGTTTTTT; cdr3_aa: CASSPGTDNTGELFF
clone_size: NA; j_call: TRBJ2-3; d_call: TRBD2; v_call: TRBV6-6; cdr3_nt: TGTGCCAGCAGTTACCTACTAGCGGGGGGAGATACGCAGTATTTT; cdr3_aa: CASSYLLAGGDTQYF
clone_size: NA; j_call: TRBJ2-2; d_call: TRBD2; v_call: TRBV5-4; cdr3_nt: TGTGCCAGCAGCTTGTATCTAGCGGGAGTCGACGGGGAGCTGTTTTTT; cdr3_aa: CASSLYLAGVDGELFF
clone_size: NA; j_call: TRBJ2-1; d_call: NA; v_call: TRBV13; cdr3_nt: TGTGCCAGCGAGAGGAATTACGACAATGAGCAGTTCTTC; cdr3_aa: CASERNYDNEQFF
clone_size: NA; j_call: TRBJ2-2; d_call: TRBD1; v_call: TRBV4-2; cdr3_nt: TGTGCCAGCAGCGGGACAGTACTGAACACCGGGGAGCTGTTTTTT; cdr3_aa: CASSGTVLNTGELFF
clone_size: NA; j_call: TRBJ1-5; d_call: NA; v_call: TRBV7-2; cdr3_nt: TGTGCCAGCAGCTTATTTGGGGGGCAGCCCCAGCATTTT; cdr3_aa: CASSLFGGQPQHF
clone_size: NA; j_call: TRBJ2-3; d_call: TRBD2; v_call: TRBV19; cdr3_nt: TGTGCCAGTAGTGTCGGGACTAGCGGAGCTAGCACAGATACGCAGTATTTT; cdr3_aa: CASSVGTSGASTDTQYF
clone_size: NA; j_call: TRBJ2-7; d_call: TRBD2; v_call: TRBV11-2; cdr3_nt: TGTGCCAGCAGCTTCTGGACTAGCGGGAACTACGAGCAGTACTTC; cdr3_aa: CASSFWTSGNYEQYF
clone_size: NA; j_call: TRBJ2-7; d_call: NA; v_call: TRBV15; cdr3_nt: TGTGCCACCAGCAGTGCTATGACAGACTCCTACGAGCAGTACTTC; cdr3_aa: CATSSAMTDSYEQYF
clone_size: NA; j_call: TRBJ2-7; d_call: TRBD2; v_call: TRBV10-3; cdr3_nt: TGTGCCATCAGTGAGGGCGGGGGAGGACCCTACGAGCAGTACTTC; cdr3_aa: CAISEGGGGPYEQYF
clone_size: NA; j_call: TRBJ1-1; d_call: TRBD1; v_call: TRBV30; cdr3_nt: TGTGCCTGGAGTTTCCGGACAGGTCTGAACACTGAAGCTTTCTTT; cdr3_aa: CAWSFRTGLNTEAFF
clone_size: NA; j_call: TRBJ1-1; d_call: NA; v_call: TRBV6-1; cdr3_nt: TGTGCCAGCAGTGAATGGTATGCCGAGAACACTGAAGCTTTCTTT; cdr3_aa: CASSEWYAENTEAFF